One and the same sample provided the 23 T cell receptor beta chains below, sequenced in a study of T cells expressing NK-cell markers (TCRdb year 2020). The protocol used for the library was 5' RACE. The instrument was an Illumina HiSeq 2000. TCRdb reprocessed the reads, so every CDR3 protein sequence counts as one entry and DNA is not shown. The table kept for this sample lists 350,000 to 450,000 distinct CDR3 sequences. Roughly 5.2% of the sample is held by the ten biggest clonotypes. The sample taken for sequencing was blood T cells: a sorted CD56 or NKG2C T cell subset, CD4+ or CD8+ T cells, or bulk PBMC T cells (not recorded which). The source is a man aged 18 to 69 in good health.

The chain links TRBV20-1 to TRBJ2-7; without DNA, the TCRdb call of TRBD1 cannot be checked. CDR3 length: 13 residues. Germline V gene lookup returns CDR1 DFQATT and CDR2 SNEGSKA (reference sequence). CDR3 sequence reads: CSASWGGSYEQYF.

The rearrangement joins TRBV6-5 to TRBJ2-7; TCRdb calls TRBD1, which cannot be checked without DNA. The CDR3 consists of 16 residues. CDR1 and CDR2 (germline): MNHEY, SVGAGI. CDR3 amino acids: CASSWEGQPSSYEQYF.

This chain connects TRBV15 to TRBJ1-1; TCRdb gives TRBD1 as the D gene, but with no DNA this cannot be confirmed. This CDR3 region has 16 residues. Germline values: CDR1 LNHNV, CDR2 YYDKDF (reference sequence). The CDR3 region is CATSRALGTMNTEAFF.

The chain employs TRBV6-1 and TRBJ1-2; TCRdb returns TRBD1, unconfirmable since there is no DNA. Germline loops: CDR1 MNHNS, CDR2 SASEGT. This CDR3 has 14 amino acids. The CDR3: CASTQGTVVSGYTF.

This chain connects TRBV4-2 to TRBJ2-3; TCRdb calls TRBD1, which cannot be checked without DNA. The length of the CDR3 is 17 residues. Germline CDR1 LGHNA, CDR2 YNFKEQ. The CDR3 loop is CATQPRVWTGGRDTQYF.

This chain connects TRBV12-3 or TRBV12-4 to TRBJ2-1; the TCRdb D gene call, TRBD1, has no DNA to confirm it. The CDR3 has 16 residues. The chain's CDR3 is CASSLAAGSGYNEQFF.

This chain connects TRBV2 to TRBJ1-2. CDR1 SNHLY and CDR2 FYNNEI come from the germline V gene. The CDR3 length is 14 residues. CDR3 protein: CASSGNRGIYGYTF.

The chain links TRBV5-1 to TRBJ2-3; TCRdb outputs TRBD2, but without DNA this stays unchecked. The CDR3 extends over 15 amino acids. Germline V CDR1 and CDR2: SGHRS, YFSETQ. CDR3: CASSSLVYEGDTQYF.

The gene calls are TRBV12-3 or TRBV12-4 and TRBJ2-1; TCRdb lists TRBD2, though no DNA is available to test this call. The CDR3 consists of 17 residues. The CDR3: CASSFWGGTSGGHEQFF.

V is TRBV10-3 and J is TRBJ1-6; TCRdb returns TRBD1, unconfirmable since there is no DNA. CDR1 and CDR2 from the germline V gene are ENHRY and SYGVKD. The CDR3 sequence is 13 residues long. The CDR3: CAIREGRGSPLHF.

This rearrangement joins TRBV4-1 to TRBJ2-1; TCRdb reports TRBD2, a call that lacks DNA to check it against. This CDR3 contains 15 residues. Germline values: CDR1 MGHRA, CDR2 YSYEKL. CDR3 residues: CASSQERANYNEQFF.

This chain connects TRBV6-6 to TRBJ2-4. In germline, CDR1 is MNHNY, CDR2 SVGAGI (reference sequence). The CDR3 consists of 13 residues. The CDR3 sequence is CASSYQQPNIQYF.

The chain couples TRBV12-3 or TRBV12-4 to TRBJ2-7; absent DNA, TCRdb's TRBD1 call cannot be checked. CDR3 size: 15 residues. The chain's CDR3 is CASSQRTGGLGEQYF.

The chain links TRBV5-1 to TRBJ2-7; there is no DNA to check the TCRdb D call of TRBD1. The CDR3 has 16 residues. Germline V gene data show CDR1 as SGHRS and CDR2 as YFSETQ. This CDR3 is CASSLGVGTAAYEQYF.

The V call is TRBV3-1, the J call TRBJ2-1; TCRdb's D call, TRBD2, is unchecked because there is no DNA. Germline CDR1 is LGHDT and CDR2 is YNNKEL (reference sequence). This CDR3 contains 15 residues. The CDR3 is CASRQTSGGADEQFF.

The chain combines TRBV2 with TRBJ1-3; the TCRdb D gene call, TRBD1, has no DNA to confirm it. The CDR3 totals 17 residues. CDR1 is SNHLY, CDR2 FYNNEI, per germline. The CDR3 loop reads CASSNSWGGLSGNTIYF.

The rearrangement links TRBV7-9 to TRBJ2-7. CDR3 length: 14 residues. Germline loops: CDR1 SEHNR, CDR2 FQNEAQ (reference sequence). The CDR3: CASSGRASSYEQYF.

The V gene is TRBV7-2, the J gene TRBJ2-4; checking the TCRdb D call of TRBD1 is not possible without DNA. Per the germline V gene, CDR1 is SGHTA and CDR2 is FQGNSA. The CDR3 totals 16 residues. The CDR3 sequence is CASSLGLEASGHIQYF.

The rearrangement uses TRBV20-1 and TRBJ1-2. Germline values: CDR1 DFQATT, CDR2 SNEGSKA (reference sequence). The CDR3 runs to 14 residues. CDR3 sequence reads: CSARETRRGYGYTF.

The gene calls are TRBV24-1 and TRBJ2-5; TCRdb outputs TRBD1, but without DNA this stays unchecked. CDR3 length equals 15 residues. Germline assignment: CDR1 KGHDR and CDR2 SFDVKD. CDR3 region: CATSDSDRGSGTQYF.

CDR3 amino acids: CASSHNREGTQYF. V and J are TRBV3-1 and TRBJ2-5; no DNA is available, so the TRBD2 call from TCRdb remains unchecked. The V gene's germline CDR1 is LGHDT and CDR2 YNNKEL (reference sequence). This CDR3 has 13 residues.

The chain recombines TRBV19 with TRBJ2-5. The CDR3 has 15 residues. The V gene's germline CDR1 is LNHDA and CDR2 SQIVND (reference sequence). The CDR3 region is CASSIFFGTKETQYF.

This chain links TRBV7-6 with TRBJ2-5; lacking DNA, the TRBD2 call made by TCRdb goes unchecked. CDR1 is SGHVS, CDR2 FNYEAQ, per germline. This CDR3 contains 16 residues. The CDR3 here is CASSPVRREGGETQYF.